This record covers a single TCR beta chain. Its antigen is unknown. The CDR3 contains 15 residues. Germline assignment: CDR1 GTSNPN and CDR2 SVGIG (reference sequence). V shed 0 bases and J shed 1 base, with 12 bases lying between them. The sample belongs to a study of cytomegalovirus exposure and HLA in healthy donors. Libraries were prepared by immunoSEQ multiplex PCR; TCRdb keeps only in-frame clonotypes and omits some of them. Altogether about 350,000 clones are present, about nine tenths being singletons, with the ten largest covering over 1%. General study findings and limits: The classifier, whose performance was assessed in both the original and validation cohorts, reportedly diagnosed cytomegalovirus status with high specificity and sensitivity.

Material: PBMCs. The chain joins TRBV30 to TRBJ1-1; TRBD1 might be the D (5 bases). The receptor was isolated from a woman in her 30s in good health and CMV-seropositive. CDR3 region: CAWSVQGRENTEAFF. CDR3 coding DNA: TGTGCCTGGAGTGTTCAGGGCAGGGAGAACACTGAAGCTTTCTTT. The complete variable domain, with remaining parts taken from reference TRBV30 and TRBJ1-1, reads SQTIHQWPATLVQPVGSPLSLECTVEGTSNPNLYWYRQAAGRGLQLLFYSVGIGQISSEVPQNLSASRPQDRQFILSSKKLLLSDSGFYLCAWSVQGRENTEAFFGQGTRLTVV.